A single sample gave rise to the 29 T cell receptor beta chains below, sequenced in a study of blood T cell repertoires in COVID-19. Clones were sequenced by immunoSEQ multiplex PCR, and TCRdb holds only the in-frame ones, with some missing. The repertoire holds fewer than 700,000 clones, with approximately 88% as singletons. Material: peripheral blood. The origin of the receptors is a woman between 50 and 59 years old with COVID-19, enrolled during active disease.

This rearrangement joins TRBV27 to TRBJ1-1; D is uncertain. CDR3 size: 14 residues. The V gene's germline CDR1 is MNHEY and CDR2 SMNVEV (reference sequence). V was clipped by 1 base and J by 9 bases, with 15 bases between them. CDR3 amino acids: CASSLFGPGSQAFF. CDR3 DNA sequence: TGTGCCAGCAGTTTATTTGGCCCCGGGAGTCAAGCTTTCTTT.

The chain is built from TRBV6-5 and TRBJ2-1; possible D gene TRBD1, 6 bases. Germline loops: CDR1 MNHEY, CDR2 SVGAGI. The germline V and J ends were trimmed by 8 bases and 6 bases, with 14 bases remaining between them. The CDR3 covers 13 residues. CDR3 sequence (DNA): TGTGCCAGCCATAAACAGGGAATCAATGAGCAGTTCTTC. As protein: CASHKQGINEQFF.

The chain links TRBV6-5 to TRBJ2-7, with a possible D match to TRBD1 (5 bases). V lost 7 bases, J lost 6 bases, and 22 bases lay in between. CDR3 length: 15 amino acids. Germline V CDR1 and CDR2: MNHEY, SVGAGI. The CDR3 DNA follows: TGTGCCAGCACCAACCCAGGCAGGGTAGGCGGCGAGCAGTACTTC. Protein sequence: CASTNPGRVGGEQYF.

The chain uses TRBV4-2 and TRBJ1-2, with a tentative D call TRBD1 (5 bases). The CDR3 is 15 amino acids. Germline CDR1 LGHNA, CDR2 YNFKEQ. V lost 1 base and J lost 4, with 13 bases in between. CDR3 amino acids: CASSQGFQGSYGYTF. CDR3 sequence (DNA): TGTGCCAGCAGCCAAGGGTTTCAGGGCTCCTATGGCTACACCTTC.

In its sample, this clone was seen many times. Other DNA sequences in the same sample also yield this CDR3. The gene calls are TRBV9 and TRBJ2-3; the match to TRBD2 covers 9 bases. There are 16 residues in the CDR3. Per germline, CDR1 SGDLS and CDR2 YYNGEE. V shed 4 bases, J shed 3 bases, and the junction held 9 bases outside the gene matches. CDR3 sequence reads: CASSPGLASSTDTQYF. The CDR3 nucleotides are TGTGCCAGCAGCCCGGGACTAGCTTCCTCAACAGATACGCAGTATTTT.

This chain joins TRBV25-1 and TRBJ1-2; TRBD1 aligns across 12 bases. V gave up 5 bases and J gave up 5 bases; unmatched junction bases: 9. The germline CDR1 and CDR2 sequences are MGHDK and SYGVNS. The CDR3 runs 16 residues. CDR3 sequence (DNA): TGTGCCAGCAGTCCCCTGGGGGACAGGGGGCTTTATGGCTACACCTTC. Protein product: CASSPLGDRGLYGYTF.

With respect to this clone: Other DNA variants within this sample encode the same CDR3. The chain is built from TRBV5-4 and TRBJ1-1; the D gene is possibly TRBD1 (6 bases). Trimming left V 1 base short and J 3 bases short, with 10 bases between. CDR1 is SGHNT and CDR2 is YYREEE in the germline V gene (reference sequence). CDR3 length: 14 amino acids. The CDR3 DNA sequence: TGTGCCAGCAGCTTGAGGGGGGGGGACACTGAAGCTTTCTTT. Translating it yields CASSLRGGDTEAFF.

This clone has only one observation. This chain uses TRBV24-1 with TRBJ1-1, with a weak D call TRBD1 (5 bases). Trimming removed 0 bases at V and 10 bases at J, with 11 bases between. The CDR3 has 13 amino acids. CDR1 and CDR2 from the germline V gene are KGHDR and SFDVKD. CDR3: CATSDLFTGRAFF. As DNA, the CDR3 is TGTGCCACCAGTGATTTGTTCACAGGTAGAGCTTTCTTT.

V and J are TRBV19 and TRBJ1-1; D uncertain. This CDR3 region has 19 residues. V gave up 5 bases and J gave up 6 bases, with 31 bases separating them. Looked up from germline, CDR1 is LNHDA and CDR2 is SQIVND (reference sequence). CDR3 DNA: TGTGCCAGTAGTGGCGGCTCTCATGGATATGGTTCGATGTACGCTGAAGCTTTCTTT. This gives the protein CASSGGSHGYGSMYAEAFF.

This chain connects TRBV2 to TRBJ2-2; 10 bases are a match to TRBD1. This CDR3 has 15 residues. CDR1 SNHLY and CDR2 FYNNEI come from the germline V gene. V was clipped by 3 bases and J by 9 bases; unmatched bases: 7. For the CDR3, the DNA is TGTGCCAGCAGTGACGCGACAGGGGGCACGAGGGAGCTGTTTTTT. It specifies CASSDATGGTRELFF.

This clone came up once. V and J are TRBV3-1 (or the pseudogene TRBV3-2) and TRBJ2-3; 7 bases agree with TRBD1. Germline CDR1 reads LGHDT; CDR2 reads YNNKEL (reference sequence). With V trimmed by 4 bases and J by 4 bases, 11 bases remained unmatched. CDR3 length equals 16 residues. This CDR3 reads CASSPWAKTGADTQYF. The CDR3 DNA sequence: TGTGCCAGCAGCCCCTGGGCCAAAACAGGGGCAGATACGCAGTATTTT.

The chain employs TRBV29-1 and TRBJ1-2, with no clear D. The CDR3 extends over 14 amino acids. Germline V lookup: CDR1 SQVTM, CDR2 ANQGSEA. Trimming shortened V by 0 bases and J by 1 base, and 9 bases separated the two germline ends. The chain's CDR3 is CSVEDISFNYGYTF. The CDR3 bases are TGCAGCGTTGAAGATATAAGCTTTAACTATGGCTACACCTTC. Combining the CDR3 with reference TRBV29-1 and TRBJ1-2 gives the whole variable domain SAVISQKPSRDICQRGTSLTIQCQVDSQVTMMFWYRQQPGQSLTLIATANQGSEATYESGFVIDKFPISRPNLTFSTLTVSNMSPEDSSIYLCSVEDISFNYGYTFGSGTRLTVV.

This clone has only one observation. V is TRBV20-1 and J is TRBJ1-1; D is perhaps TRBD1 (6 bases). Trimming stripped 6 bases from V and 8 bases from J, with 10 bases between. Germline V lookup: CDR1 DFQATT, CDR2 SNEGSKA (reference sequence). The length of the CDR3 is 10 residues. The CDR3 DNA sequence: TGCAGTGCCCTGGACAGCGAAGCTTTCTTT. This codes for CSALDSEAFF.

The chain recombines TRBV19 with TRBJ1-1; D remains unclear. The CDR3 runs to 14 residues. V lost 5 bases and J lost 4, with 14 bases in between. CDR1 and CDR2 from the germline V gene are LNHDA and SQIVND (reference sequence). CDR3 in DNA: TGTGCCAGTAGTTCCTTTACACCGGGCACTGAAGCTTTCTTT. Protein: CASSSFTPGTEAFF.

The rearrangement joins TRBV28 to TRBJ1-5; perhaps TRBD1 as D (5 bases). Germline lookup yields CDR1 MDHEN and CDR2 SYDVKM. The CDR3 contains 16 residues. Trimming stripped 3 bases from V and 0 bases from J, with 12 bases between. The CDR3 region is CASSLRDYYSNQPQHF. The CDR3 region has the DNA TGTGCCAGCAGTTTGAGGGACTACTATAGCAATCAGCCCCAGCATTTT.

The CDR3: CASSLQGSSGNTIYF. Written as DNA, the CDR3 is TGTGCCAGCAGCTTACAGGGTTCTTCCGGAAACACCATATATTTT. The chain joins TRBV7-9 to TRBJ1-3, with D possibly matching TRBD1 (5 bases). V shed 2 bases and J shed 4 bases, with 12 bases lying between them. The CDR3 has 15 residues. The V gene's germline CDR1 is SEHNR and CDR2 FQNEAQ (reference sequence).

J is TRBJ1-4 and V is TRBV4-1; TRBD1 aligns across 8 bases. CDR3 size: 14 residues. With 4 bases clipped from V and 7 bases from J, the junction kept 5 bases outside the gene matches. CDR1 and CDR2 from the germline V gene are MGHRA and YSYEKL. The CDR3 protein is CASSLLGQGEKLFF. Written as DNA, the CDR3 is TGCGCCAGCAGCCTCCTAGGACAGGGTGAAAAACTGTTTTTT.

CDR3 in amino acids: CASSATGTSYGYTF. The CDR3 nucleotides read TGTGCCAGCAGCGCTACAGGCACCTCATATGGCTACACCTTC. V gene TRBV5-4 combines with J gene TRBJ1-2, with TRBD1 as a possible D gene (5 bases). The CDR3 has 14 residues. Germline CDR1 reads SGHNT; CDR2 reads YYREEE (reference sequence). V was cut by 4 bases and J by 5 bases, with 15 bases left in between.

This rearrangement joins TRBV27 to TRBJ1-2; TRBD1 agrees at 8 bases. The junction had 9 bases not matched to a gene; V was cut back by 6 bases and J by 6 bases. This CDR3 is built from 14 residues. CDR1 is MNHEY, CDR2 SMNVEV, per germline (reference sequence). For the CDR3, the DNA is TGTGCCAGCAGCCAACAGGGGGAGGCACATGGCTACACCTTC. Its translation is CASSQQGEAHGYTF.

The V call is TRBV29-1, the J call TRBJ2-3; TRBD2 matches 8 bases. CDR1 and CDR2 (germline): SQVTM, ANQGSEA. CDR3 length: 14 residues. V shed 6 bases and J 4 bases; nucleotides not matched to a gene: 9. For the CDR3, the DNA is TGCAGCGTCTCCCCAGCGGGGGTATCAGATACGCAGTATTTT. It is translated as CSVSPAGVSDTQYF.

The J gene is TRBJ1-2, the V gene TRBV5-1, with TRBD1 identical over 7 bases. CDR1 is SGHRS, CDR2 YFSETQ, per germline. Unmatched junction bases numbered 6, after V lost 1 base and J lost 6 bases. CDR3 length: 14 residues. Written as DNA, the CDR3 is TGCGCCAGCAGCTTGCGTCAGGGGGAAGATGGCTACACCTTC. Encoded protein: CASSLRQGEDGYTF.

This sequence joins TRBV3-1 (or the pseudogene TRBV3-2) and TRBJ2-5; 10 bases map to TRBD2. The junction had 10 bases not matched to a gene; V was cut back by 1 base and J by 5 bases. This CDR3 spans 17 amino acids. Per germline, CDR1 LGHDT and CDR2 YNNKEL (reference sequence). CDR3 residues: CASSQGGAGGLGETQYF. The CDR3 DNA sequence: TGTGCCAGCAGCCAAGGTGGAGCGGGGGGGCTTGGGGAGACCCAGTACTTC.

This chain connects TRBV9 to TRBJ1-2; TRBD1 might be the D (6 bases). The CDR3 has 15 amino acids. The germline CDR1 and CDR2 sequences are SGDLS and YYNGEE. Trimming removed 2 bases at V and 3 bases at J, with 14 bases between. CDR3 nucleotide sequence: TGTGCCAGCAGCGTGAACAGGGAAGGGGACTATGGCTACACCTTC. This gives the protein CASSVNREGDYGYTF.

The chain couples TRBV29-1 to TRBJ2-1; the D gene is possibly TRBD2 (6 bases). Germline V gene lookup returns CDR1 SQVTM and CDR2 ANQGSEA. V dropped 6 bases and J dropped 4 bases, with 16 bases sitting between them. The CDR3 spans 14 residues. CDR3 nucleotide sequence: TGCAGCGTAGCCGGGACTCGACGTTACAATGAGCAGTTCTTC. Its protein product is CSVAGTRRYNEQFF.

This chain connects TRBV30 to TRBJ1-1, with unresolved D. From germline, CDR1 is GTSNPN and CDR2 SVGIG (reference sequence). CDR3 length equals 14 residues. V shed 2 bases and J shed 5 bases, with 15 bases lying between them. The CDR3, as DNA: TGTGCCTGGAGTCCTTTTTCGGGGTGGACTGAAGCTTTCTTT. Its translation: CAWSPFSGWTEAFF. Complete variable domain (other parts from reference TRBV30 and TRBJ1-1): SQTIHQWPATLVQPVGSPLSLECTVEGTSNPNLYWYRQAAGRGLQLLFYSVGIGQISSEVPQNLSASRPQDRQFILSSKKLLLSDSGFYLCAWSPFSGWTEAFFGQGTRLTVV.

This clone has just one count. This chain connects TRBV12-3 or TRBV12-4 to TRBJ1-2; no firm D call. The CDR3 totals 13 residues. The ends were cut back, 6 bases at V and 6 bases at J, with 14 bases in the middle. The CDR3 protein is CASSPGRGNGYTF. The CDR3 coding sequence is TGTGCCAGCAGCCCTGGACGGGGTAATGGCTACACCTTC.

The CDR3 bases are TGTGCCAGCAGCTTAATGGCAGGGGGAAACACTGAAGCTTTCTTT. Residues: CASSLMAGGNTEAFF. The chain couples TRBV7-3 to TRBJ1-1; 7 bases align to TRBD1. Trimming took 1 base from V and 2 from J; bases not matched to a gene: 4. Germline CDR1 and CDR2: SGHTA and FQGTGA. The CDR3 has 15 residues.

The chain combines TRBV30 with TRBJ1-5, with D tentatively TRBD1 (5 bases). V lost 4 bases to trimming and J lost 3 bases, with 13 bases between them. CDR1 GTSNPN and CDR2 SVGIG come from the germline V gene (reference sequence). The CDR3 covers 14 residues. CDR3 in DNA: TGTGCCTGGACCCCTGGGGGGGACAATCAGCCCCAGCATTTT. This translates into CAWTPGGDNQPQHF.

This clone was seen only a few times. The V gene is TRBV5-1, the J gene TRBJ1-2; perhaps TRBD1 as D (5 bases). The CDR3 is 13 amino acids. The germline CDR1 and CDR2 sequences are SGHRS and YFSETQ. V gave up 5 bases and J gave up 3 bases, with 11 bases separating them. Here the CDR3 reads CASRKQGDYGYTF. CDR3 sequence (DNA): TGCGCCAGCAGAAAGCAGGGCGACTATGGCTACACCTTC. Looking up the rest from reference TRBV5-1 and TRBJ1-2 gives the full variable domain: KAGVTQTPRYLIKTRGQQVTLSCSPISGHRSVSWYQQTPGQGLQFLFEYFSETQRNKGNFPGRFSGRQFSNSRSEMNVSTLELGDSALYLCASRKQGDYGYTFGSGTRLTVV.